The 23 T cell receptor beta chains listed next were all sequenced from one sample in a study of control samples from healthy donors and cancer patients. TCRdb keeps only in-frame clones here, not all; method: immunoSEQ multiplex PCR. The sample carries fewer than 85,000 clones, about 88% recorded once. Sequencing input: blood. The receptors were gathered from a man between 45 and 60 years old in good health.

This clone occurred once. The chain links TRBV19 to TRBJ2-7, with D hard to call. The CDR3 runs 13 residues. Germline V gene lookup returns CDR1 LNHDA and CDR2 SQIVND (reference sequence). V was shortened by 1 base and J by 2 bases, with 6 bases between the two germline ends. As DNA, the CDR3 is TGTGCCAGTAGTATAGGCCAGGCCTACGAGCAGTACTTC. Its protein is CASSIGQAYEQYF.

V gene TRBV29-1 combines with J gene TRBJ1-2, with D tentatively TRBD1 (6 bases). This CDR3 is built from 12 residues. V lost 2 bases, J lost 2 bases, and 6 bases lay in between. Germline assignment: CDR1 SQVTM and CDR2 ANQGSEA. CDR3 bases: TGCAGCGTTGAAAGGGGGAACTATGGCTACACCTTC. Encoded protein: CSVERGNYGYTF.

V is TRBV19 and J is TRBJ1-3; no clear D gene. Germline lookup yields CDR1 LNHDA and CDR2 SQIVND (reference sequence). The germline V and J ends were trimmed by 4 bases and 0 bases, with 10 bases remaining between them. There are 15 residues in the CDR3. The CDR3 sequence is CASSTQSISGNTIYF. DNA for the CDR3: TGTGCCAGTAGTACCCAGAGTATCTCTGGAAACACCATATATTTT.

The gene calls are TRBV7-2 and TRBJ2-7, with a possible D match to TRBD2 (5 bases). The germline V and J ends were trimmed by 1 base and 3 bases, with 13 bases remaining between them. Germline CDR1 and CDR2: SGHTA and FQGNSA. This CDR3 is 15 amino acids long. Here the CDR3 reads CASSLGAGGNYEQYF. The CDR3 DNA reads TGTGCCAGCAGCTTAGGGGCAGGAGGAAACTACGAGCAGTACTTC. The whole variable domain, remainder taken from reference TRBV7-2 and TRBJ2-7, is GAGVSQSPSNKVTEKGKDVELRCDPISGHTALYWYRQSLGQGLEFLIYFQGNSAPDKSGLPSDRFSAERTGGSVSTLTIQRTQQEDSAVYLCASSLGAGGNYEQYFGPGTRLTVT.

The chain joins TRBV30 to TRBJ1-4, with D uncertain. Trimming left V 3 bases short and J 4 bases short, with 12 bases between. The length of the CDR3 is 14 residues. The V gene's germline CDR1 is GTSNPN and CDR2 SVGIG (reference sequence). The CDR3 DNA follows: TGTGCCTGGAGGTCCGTCGCGGGTAATGAAAAACTGTTTTTT. Protein sequence: CAWRSVAGNEKLFF.

The chain couples TRBV11-2 to TRBJ2-7; D uncertain. Trimming took off 0 bases at V and 7 bases at J, with 7 bases between the two ends. Germline CDR1 SGHAT, CDR2 FQNNGV. The CDR3 extends over 12 amino acids. This CDR3 reads CASSLDHGEQYF. CDR3 nucleotides: TGTGCCAGCAGCTTAGATCATGGGGAGCAGTACTTC.

This clone was counted a single time. CDR3 residues: CASSLTGGLGTDTQYF. CDR3 DNA: TGTGCCAGCAGCCTCACAGGGGGCCTGGGCACAGATACGCAGTATTTT. The chain recombines TRBV3-1 (or the pseudogene TRBV3-2) with TRBJ2-3; 9 positions agree with TRBD1. Germline V gives CDR1 LGHDT, CDR2 YNNKEL (reference sequence). The CDR3 totals 16 residues. V was pared by 4 bases and J by 1 base, with 6 bases of the junction left unmatched.

The CDR3, as DNA: TGTGCCAGCAGGGACCCGGACAGGCTTGAAGCTTTCTTT. It is translated as CASRDPDRLEAFF. This chain joins TRBV6-4 and TRBJ1-1; 7 bases agree with TRBD1. The junction had 8 bases not matched to a gene; V was cut back by 6 bases and J by 7 bases. The CDR3 has 13 amino acids. Germline-derived CDR1 and CDR2 are MRHNA and SNTAGT.

The chain couples TRBV7-2 to TRBJ2-1, with 9 nucleotides matching TRBD1. The CDR3 has 15 amino acids. After removal of 3 bases from V and 6 bases from J, the junction contained 6 bases not matched to a gene. Germline CDR1 SGHTA, CDR2 FQGNSA. CDR3 sequence reads: CASSLAGTGFNEQFF. The CDR3 DNA reads TGTGCCAGCAGCTTGGCCGGGACAGGGTTCAATGAGCAGTTCTTC.

The J gene is TRBJ1-2, the V gene TRBV4-2, with TRBD1 as a possible D gene (5 bases). The CDR3 is made up of 15 amino acids. V gave up 3 bases and J gave up 5 bases, with 16 bases separating them. From germline, CDR1 is LGHNA and CDR2 YNFKEQ. CDR3 sequence (DNA): TGTGCCAGCAGCCACAACCTGGGGGATACTTATGGCTACACCTTC. It specifies CASSHNLGDTYGYTF.

The J gene is TRBJ2-4, the V gene TRBV7-8, with D unclear. V was clipped by 2 bases and J by 4 bases, with 15 bases between them. The CDR3 is 16 residues long. CDR1 SGHVS and CDR2 FQNEAQ come from the germline V gene. CDR3 DNA: TGTGCCAGCAGCTTACCTTACGGGCAAGAGAAAAACATTCAGTACTTC. Its protein product is CASSLPYGQEKNIQYF. Full variable domain (outside the CDR3, taken from reference TRBV7-8 and TRBJ2-4): GAGVSQSPRYKVAKRGQDVALRCDPISGHVSLFWYQQALGQGPEFLTYFQNEAQLDKSGLPSDRFFAERPEGSVSTLKIQRTQQEDSAVYLCASSLPYGQEKNIQYFGAGTRLSVL.

The V gene is TRBV5-5, the J gene TRBJ1-1; 7 nucleotides match TRBD1. V was clipped by 0 bases and J by 8 bases; unmatched bases: 10. The germline V gene encodes CDR1 SGHKS and CDR2 YYEKEE (reference sequence). This CDR3 region has 15 residues. The CDR3 reads CASSLAGTENIEAFF. The CDR3 region has the DNA TGTGCCAGCAGCTTGGCCGGGACAGAGAATATAGAAGCTTTCTTT.

The rearrangement uses TRBV15 and TRBJ2-3; perhaps D is TRBD1 or TRBD2 (5 bases each). Germline CDR1 and CDR2: LNHNV and YYDKDF (reference sequence). The CDR3 loop spans 16 amino acids. The V end was cut by 0 bases, the J end by 5 bases, with 15 bases between. CDR3 nucleotides: TGTGCCACCAGCAGAGATAACCCGACGGGGCAAGATACGCAGTATTTT. It encodes CATSRDNPTGQDTQYF.

V usage is TRBV10-3 and J usage is TRBJ1-2; D remains ambiguous. Germline V gives CDR1 ENHRY, CDR2 SYGVKD. The CDR3 consists of 17 residues. The V gene lost 2 bases and the J gene lost 8 bases, with 24 bases spanning the gap. As DNA, the CDR3 is TGTGCCATCAGTGAGCCCCTTGGGAGCGGTTTAAGGTCGGGCTACACCTTC. The encoded protein is CAISEPLGSGLRSGYTF.

The chain employs TRBV6-5 and TRBJ2-3; D remains ambiguous. Deletions cut 6 bases from V and 5 bases from J, with 6 bases between. Germline loops: CDR1 MNHEY, CDR2 SVGAGI. The CDR3 is 11 residues long. The CDR3 DNA is TGTGCCAGCAGCAAACAAGATACGCAGTATTTT. Translated: CASSKQDTQYF.

This chain uses TRBV4-2 with TRBJ2-5, with TRBD2 matching over 9 bases. With V trimmed by 4 bases and J by 5 bases, 11 bases remained unmatched. This CDR3 has 16 amino acids. Germline V gene sequence: CDR1 LGHNA, CDR2 YNFKEQ. CDR3 loop: CASSPTAGGPRETQYF. CDR3 coding DNA: TGTGCCAGCAGCCCAACCGCGGGGGGGCCGAGGGAGACCCAGTACTTC.

J is TRBJ1-2 and V is TRBV5-5; no firm D call. The V end lost 4 bases, the J end lost 3 bases, and 19 bases lay between the germline ends. Looked up from germline, CDR1 is SGHKS and CDR2 is YYEKEE (reference sequence). CDR3 length equals 16 residues. As DNA, the CDR3 is TGTGCCAGCAGCCGTCAGGACGCTTTCTCGGACTATGGCTACACCTTC. This encodes CASSRQDAFSDYGYTF.

The rearrangement links TRBV18 to TRBJ2-2; D gene uncertain. Per germline, CDR1 KGHSH and CDR2 LQKENI. V lost 6 bases and J lost 7, with 15 bases in between. This CDR3 comprises 14 residues. CDR3: CASSSDQQGGELFF. In nucleotides, the CDR3 is TGTGCCAGCTCCTCGGATCAACAAGGCGGGGAGCTGTTTTTT.

This chain connects TRBV27 to TRBJ2-7, with 12 bases that match TRBD1. From germline, CDR1 is MNHEY and CDR2 SMNVEV (reference sequence). Trimming at V came to 0 bases and at J to 6 bases, leaving 3 bases not matched to a gene. The CDR3 runs 15 residues. Here the CDR3 reads CASSLSGTGGTEQYF. The CDR3, as DNA: TGTGCCAGCAGTTTATCTGGGACAGGGGGCACCGAGCAGTACTTC.

The rearrangement links TRBV7-2 to TRBJ2-2; a possible D gene is TRBD1 (5 bases). Between the trimmed V and J ends, which lost 6 bases and 5 bases, there was a span of 25 bases. CDR1 is SGHTA, CDR2 FQGNSA, per germline. The CDR3 runs 18 residues. The CDR3 nucleotides are TGTGCCAGCAGGTCTTCCGGTGGACAAAAGACGACGACCGGGGAGCTGTTTTTT. Translation: CASRSSGGQKTTTGELFF.

The genes are TRBV5-1 and TRBJ1-2; D call uncertain. This CDR3 comprises 14 residues. CDR1 is SGHRS and CDR2 is YFSETQ in the germline V gene. V gave up 3 bases and J gave up 3 bases, with 12 bases separating them. CDR3 DNA sequence: TGCGCCAGCAGCTCGGAACCACCCCACTATGGCTACACCTTC. Its protein is CASSSEPPHYGYTF. Drawing the rest from reference TRBV5-1 and TRBJ1-2, the complete variable domain is KAGVTQTPRYLIKTRGQQVTLSCSPISGHRSVSWYQQTPGQGLQFLFEYFSETQRNKGNFPGRFSGRQFSNSRSEMNVSTLELGDSALYLCASSSEPPHYGYTFGSGTRLTVV.

The table lists this clone with a count of one. The V call is TRBV6-5, the J call TRBJ2-7, with TRBD1 matching 8 bases. Germline V gene data show CDR1 as MNHEY and CDR2 as SVGAGI. This CDR3 region has 14 residues. The V segment lost 6 bases and the J segment 6 bases; nucleotides outside the gene matches: 10. The CDR3 DNA reads as TGTGCCAGCAGGAATTCAGGGGGCGCACTCGAGCAGTACTTC. Translation gives CASRNSGGALEQYF.

The rearrangement uses TRBV6-2 or TRBV6-3 and TRBJ2-7; no clear D gene. The CDR3 runs to 11 residues. The germline V gene encodes CDR1 MNHEY and CDR2 SVGEGT. The V and J ends lost 6 bases and 5 bases respectively, with 8 bases between them. This chain's CDR3 is CASSPAHEQYF. CDR3 DNA sequence: TGTGCCAGCAGCCCGGCCCACGAGCAGTACTTC.